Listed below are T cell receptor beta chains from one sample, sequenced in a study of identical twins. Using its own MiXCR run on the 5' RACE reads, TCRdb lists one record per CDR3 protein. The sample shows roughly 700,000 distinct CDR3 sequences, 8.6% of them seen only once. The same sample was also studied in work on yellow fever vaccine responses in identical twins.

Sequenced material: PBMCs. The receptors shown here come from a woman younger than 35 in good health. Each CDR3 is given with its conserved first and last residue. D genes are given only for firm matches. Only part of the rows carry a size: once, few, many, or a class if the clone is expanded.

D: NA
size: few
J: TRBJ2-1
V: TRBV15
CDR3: CATSRDYSSDEQFF
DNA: TGTGCCACCAGCAGAGATTACAGTTCCGATGAGCAGTTCTTC

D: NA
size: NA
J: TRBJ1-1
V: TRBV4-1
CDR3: CASSRNRNEAFF
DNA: TGCGCCAGCAGCCGGAATCGGAATGAAGCTTTCTTT

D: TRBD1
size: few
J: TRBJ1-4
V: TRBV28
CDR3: CASLTGVEEKLFF
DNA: TGTGCCAGCCTGACAGGGGTCGAAGAAAAACTGTTTTTT

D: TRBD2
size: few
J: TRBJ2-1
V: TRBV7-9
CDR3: CASSRQGLAGDEQFF
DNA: TGTGCCAGCAGCCGGCAGGGACTAGCGGGCGATGAGCAGTTCTTC

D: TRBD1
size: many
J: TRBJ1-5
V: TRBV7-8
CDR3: CASSIQQGPNQPQHF
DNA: TGTGCCAGCAGCATCCAACAGGGGCCCAATCAGCCCCAGCATTTT

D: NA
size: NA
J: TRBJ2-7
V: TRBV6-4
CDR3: CASSVWTVPEQYF
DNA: TGTGCCAGCAGTGTGTGGACGGTCCCCGAGCAGTACTTC

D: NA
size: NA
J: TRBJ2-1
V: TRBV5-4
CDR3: CASSLDRPAYNEQFF
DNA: TGTGCCAGCAGCTTGGACAGGCCTGCCTACAATGAGCAGTTCTTC

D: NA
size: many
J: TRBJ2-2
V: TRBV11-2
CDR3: CASSSGNGELFF
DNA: TGTGCCAGCAGCTCGGGAAACGGGGAGCTGTTTTTT

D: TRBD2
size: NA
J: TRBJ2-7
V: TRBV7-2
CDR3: CASTPGGIYEQYF
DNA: TGTGCCAGCACCCCGGGAGGGATCTACGAGCAGTACTTC

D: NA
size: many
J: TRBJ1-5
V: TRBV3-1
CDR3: CASSLGAGNQPQHF
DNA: TGTGCCAGCAGCCTTGGGGCGGGCAATCAGCCCCAGCATTTT

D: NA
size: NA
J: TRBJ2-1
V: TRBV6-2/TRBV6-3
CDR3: CASSYSKGSEQFF
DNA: TGTGCCAGCAGTTACTCTAAAGGGAGTGAGCAGTTCTTC

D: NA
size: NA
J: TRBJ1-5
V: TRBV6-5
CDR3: CASSAKYSNQPQHF
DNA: TGTGCCAGCAGTGCTAAGTATAGCAATCAGCCCCAGCATTTT

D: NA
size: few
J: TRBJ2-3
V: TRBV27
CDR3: CASSSTVGGLITDTQYF
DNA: TGTGCCAGCAGCTCAACTGTGGGGGGATTGATCACAGATACGCAGTATTTT

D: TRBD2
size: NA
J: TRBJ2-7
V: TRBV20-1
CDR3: CSARVPSGLLGGQYF
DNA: TGCAGTGCTAGAGTCCCTAGCGGTTTGCTAGGAGGGCAGTACTTC

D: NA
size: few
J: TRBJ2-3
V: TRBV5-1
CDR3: CASMDWNGDTQYF
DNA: TGCGCCAGCATGGACTGGAACGGAGATACGCAGTATTTT

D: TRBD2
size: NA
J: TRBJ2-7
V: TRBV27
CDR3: CASRLAGVPYEQYF
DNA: TGTGCCAGCAGACTAGCGGGGGTTCCCTACGAGCAGTACTTC

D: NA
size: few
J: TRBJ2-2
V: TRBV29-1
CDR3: CSVSGDTGELFF
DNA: TGCAGCGTTTCGGGGGACACCGGGGAGCTGTTTTTT

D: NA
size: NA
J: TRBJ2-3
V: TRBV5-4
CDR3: CASSPGRIGATQYF
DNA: TGTGCCAGCAGCCCCGGACGGATCGGAGCTACGCAGTATTTT

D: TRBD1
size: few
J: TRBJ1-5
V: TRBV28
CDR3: CASSPDRGWNQPQHF
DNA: TGTGCCAGCAGTCCGGACAGGGGGTGGAATCAGCCCCAGCATTTT

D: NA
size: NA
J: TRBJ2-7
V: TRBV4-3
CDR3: CASSQDVSGSYEQYF
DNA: TGCGCCAGCAGCCAAGATGTGAGCGGGTCCTACGAGCAGTACTTC

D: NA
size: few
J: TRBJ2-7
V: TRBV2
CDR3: CASTGGQSYEQYF
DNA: TGTGCCAGCACGGGCGGCCAGTCCTACGAGCAGTACTTC

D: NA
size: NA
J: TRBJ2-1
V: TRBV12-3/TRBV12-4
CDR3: CASSPQAYYNEQFF
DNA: TGTGCCAGCAGCCCCCAAGCGTACTACAATGAGCAGTTCTTC

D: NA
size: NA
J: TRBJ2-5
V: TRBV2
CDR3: CASRRGQYQVAQYF
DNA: TGTGCCAGCAGGCGTGGGCAGTACCAAGTGGCCCAGTACTTC

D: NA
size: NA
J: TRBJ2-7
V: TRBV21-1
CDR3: CASSSPGTSGHYEQYF
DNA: TGTGCCAGCAGCAGCCCGGGGACTAGCGGGCACTACGAGCAGTACTTC

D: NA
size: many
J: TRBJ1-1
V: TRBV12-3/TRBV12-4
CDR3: CASSLLGGAEAFF
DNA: TGTGCCAGCAGTTTATTAGGAGGGGCTGAAGCTTTCTTT

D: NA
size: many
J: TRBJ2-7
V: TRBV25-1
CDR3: CASSEQLSTYEQYF
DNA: TGTGCCAGCAGTGAACAACTATCTACCTACGAGCAGTACTTC

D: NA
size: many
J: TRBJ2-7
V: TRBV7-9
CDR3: CASSLQIGYEQYF
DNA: TGTGCCAGCAGCTTACAAATTGGGTACGAGCAGTACTTC

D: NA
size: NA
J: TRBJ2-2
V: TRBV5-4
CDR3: CASSLSWGDTGELFF
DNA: TGTGCCAGCAGCTTGTCTTGGGGGGACACCGGGGAGCTGTTTTTT

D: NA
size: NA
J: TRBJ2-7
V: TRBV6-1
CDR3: CASSERVPLEQYF
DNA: TGTGCCAGCAGTGAAAGGGTCCCTCTAGAGCAGTACTTC

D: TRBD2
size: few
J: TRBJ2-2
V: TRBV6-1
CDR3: CASSKTSGANTGELFF
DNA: TGTGCCAGCAGTAAGACTAGCGGGGCGAACACCGGGGAGCTGTTTTTT

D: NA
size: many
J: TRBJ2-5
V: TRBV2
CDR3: CASSELYTDSRLKETQYF
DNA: TGTGCCAGCAGCGAGTTATATACTGACAGCCGACTTAAAGAGACCCAGTACTTC

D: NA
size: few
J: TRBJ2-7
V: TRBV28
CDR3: CASRPRDTKEQYF
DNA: TGTGCCAGCAGACCCCGGGACACTAAAGAGCAGTACTTC

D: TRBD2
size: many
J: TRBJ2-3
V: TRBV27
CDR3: CASSFRTSGNADTQYF
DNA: TGTGCCAGCAGTTTCCGGACTAGCGGGAACGCAGATACGCAGTATTTT

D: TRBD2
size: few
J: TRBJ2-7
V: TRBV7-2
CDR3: CASKEPGLADYEQYF
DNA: TGTGCCAGCAAGGAACCGGGACTAGCGGATTACGAGCAGTACTTC

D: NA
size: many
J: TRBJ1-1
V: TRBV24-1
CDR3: CATSDGMNTEAFF
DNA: TGTGCCACCAGTGATGGAATGAACACTGAAGCTTTCTTT

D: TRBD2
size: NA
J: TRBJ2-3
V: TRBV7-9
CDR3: CASSPWLAGNPDTQYF
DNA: TGTGCCAGCAGCCCCTGGCTAGCGGGTAACCCAGATACGCAGTATTTT

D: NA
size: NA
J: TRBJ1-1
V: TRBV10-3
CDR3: CAIRQEAPNTEAFF
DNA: TGTGCCATCAGACAGGAAGCCCCTAACACTGAAGCTTTCTTT

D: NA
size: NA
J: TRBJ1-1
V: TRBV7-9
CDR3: CASSLANSPGTEAFF
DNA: TGTGCCAGCAGCTTAGCGAACTCCCCAGGAACTGAAGCTTTCTTT

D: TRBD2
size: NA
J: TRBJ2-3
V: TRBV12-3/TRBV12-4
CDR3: CASSLRLAGRTTDTQYF
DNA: TGTGCCAGCAGTTTAAGGCTAGCGGGCAGAACCACAGATACGCAGTATTTT

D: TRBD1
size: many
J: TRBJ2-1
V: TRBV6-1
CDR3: CASKTGFSYNEQFF
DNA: TGTGCCAGCAAGACAGGGTTCTCCTACAATGAGCAGTTCTTC

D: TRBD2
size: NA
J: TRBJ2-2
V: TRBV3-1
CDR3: CASSHASGTGELFF
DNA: TGTGCCAGCAGCCATGCTAGCGGCACCGGGGAGCTGTTTTTT